This T cell receptor beta chain originates from a study of shared clonotypes between healthy human individuals. TCRdb keeps only in-frame clones here, not all; method: immunoSEQ multiplex PCR. The sample has 400,000 to 600,000 clones; about three quarters are singletons. The V gene's germline CDR1 is SNHLY and CDR2 FYNNEI. V trimming: 6 bases; J trimming: 5 bases; junction bases outside the gene matches: 6. The CDR3 loop spans 14 amino acids. The clonotype originates from a woman aged 40 to 50 in good health. Some clones in this sample may be carry-over from other donors' samples. Material: PBMCs. The chain has TRBV2 and TRBJ2-5; 10 bases map to TRBD2. CDR3 nucleotides: TGTGCCAGCAGCCAAGCGGGAGGGCACGAGACCCAGTACTTC. Amino acid sequence: CASSQAGGHETQYF.